Listed here are 23 T cell receptor beta chains from one sample, sequenced in a study of T cells in Graves' hyperthyroidism and ophthalmopathy. From RNA transcripts, TCR beta CDR3 regions were amplified. HTBI primers were employed in a first-round RT-PCR of the TCR CDR3. TCRdb passed the multiplex PCR reads through MiXCR, listing each CDR3 protein once. Of under 400,000 distinct CDR3 sequences in the sample, 15% to 20% are singletons; the top ten hold about 14%. The source material was blood. Source of these receptors: a woman aged 40 to 49 with Graves' ophthalmopathy.

The chain employs TRBV4-1 and TRBJ2-7, with D possibly TRBD1 on 6 matching bases. V shed 2 bases and J shed 1 base, with 18 bases lying between them. The CDR3 contains 17 residues. Germline CDR1 reads MGHRA; CDR2 reads YSYEKL. CDR3 sequence reads: CASSQPYLTGLSYEQYF. The CDR3 nucleotides read TGCGCCAGCAGCCAACCTTATCTGACAGGATTATCCTACGAGCAGTACTTC.

This clonotype was seen more than once but under ten times. The chain couples TRBV2 to TRBJ1-2; D unresolved. The CDR3 contains 12 residues. The V gene's germline CDR1 is SNHLY and CDR2 FYNNEI. V lost 8 bases to trimming and J lost 8 bases, with 15 bases between them. Here the CDR3 reads CASQLGAGGYTF. CDR3 nucleotide sequence: TGTGCCAGCCAATTGGGAGCGGGGGGCTACACCTTC.

This clonotype was detected many times. V is TRBV15 and J is TRBJ2-7; D is possibly TRBD2 (5 bases). V dropped 3 bases and J dropped 0 bases, with 15 bases sitting between them. The CDR3 is made up of 16 amino acids. Germline-derived CDR1 and CDR2 are LNHNV and YYDKDF (reference sequence). CDR3 residues: CATSRVSGMSSYEQYF. Here the CDR3 DNA reads TGTGCCACCAGCAGGGTTTCCGGGATGTCCTCCTACGAGCAGTACTTC. Based on the CDR3 plus reference TRBV15 and TRBJ2-7, the full variable domain is DAMVIQNPRYQVTQFGKPVTLSCSQTLNHNVMYWYQQKSSQAPKLLFHYYDKDFNNEADTPDNFQSRRPNTSFCFLDIRSPGLGDTAMYLCATSRVSGMSSYEQYFGPGTRLTVT.

There are many counts of this clonotype. The chain carries TRBV11-1 and TRBJ1-3; the match to TRBD1 covers 7 bases. CDR1 and CDR2 from the germline V gene are SGHAT and FQDESV (reference sequence). The CDR3 is made up of 17 amino acids. V was clipped by 5 bases and J by 1 base; unmatched bases: 11. Written as DNA, the CDR3 is TGTGCCAGCAGCGCCTCCGGGACCAGGGGGTCTGGAAACACCATATATTTT. Amino acids: CASSASGTRGSGNTIYF.

The table lists this clonotype with many counts. This chain joins TRBV28 and TRBJ2-2; D remains ambiguous. Per germline, CDR1 MDHEN and CDR2 SYDVKM. The CDR3 totals 11 residues. V shed 2 bases and J shed 9 bases, with 4 bases lying between them. The CDR3 bases are TGTGCCAGCAGTTTAGGCTGGGAGCTGTTTTTT. Its protein is CASSLGWELFF.

The gene calls are TRBV4-1 and TRBJ2-1; D possibly corresponds to TRBD2 (5 bases). Germline V CDR1 and CDR2: MGHRA, YSYEKL. V was clipped by 5 bases and J by 8 bases, with 25 bases between them. This CDR3 has 17 amino acids. The CDR3 coding sequence is TGCGCCAGCAGCGCGAAGTTCGGCGGGCCCCTCGCGGATGAGCAGTTCTTC. This gives the protein CASSAKFGGPLADEQFF.

This clonotype showed up many times. The chain combines TRBV28 with TRBJ2-7; D gene unclear. Trimming took off 2 bases at V and 7 bases at J, with 12 bases between the two ends. This CDR3 has 13 residues. CDR1 MDHEN and CDR2 SYDVKM come from the germline V gene. For the CDR3, the DNA is TGTGCCAGCAGTTTAATGGGCGTGCAGGAGCAGTACTTC. Amino acid sequence: CASSLMGVQEQYF.

Ten or more counts support this clonotype. The rearrangement links TRBV28 to TRBJ1-5; unclear D gene. Germline lookup yields CDR1 MDHEN and CDR2 SYDVKM. The CDR3 is 12 residues long. Trimming removed 4 bases at V and 5 bases at J, with 6 bases between. CDR3 in DNA: TGTGCCAGCAGTTACGAGGATCAGCCCCAGCATTTT. Its translation: CASSYEDQPQHF. Full variable domain (rest looked up from reference TRBV28 and TRBJ1-5): DVKVTQSSRYLVKRTGEKVFLECVQDMDHENMFWYRQDPGLGLRLIYFSYDVKMKEKGDIPEGYSVSREKKERFSLILESASTNQTSMYLCASSYEDQPQHFGDGTRLSIL.

This clonotype was counted at least ten times. The chain couples TRBV6-5 to TRBJ2-7; D remains ambiguous. V was trimmed by 4 bases and J by 0 bases, leaving 7 bases between them. Germline-derived CDR1 and CDR2 are MNHEY and SVGAGI. The CDR3 loop spans 13 amino acids. The CDR3 reads CASSSAGSYEQYF. In DNA, the CDR3 is TGTGCCAGCAGTTCCGCTGGCTCCTACGAGCAGTACTTC.

Many counts were recorded for this clonotype. The rearrangement joins TRBV7-9 to TRBJ1-2; TRBD1 might be the D (6 bases). CDR1 SEHNR and CDR2 FQNEAQ come from the germline V gene (reference sequence). This CDR3 has 14 residues. Deletions cut 2 bases from V and 5 bases from J, with 12 bases between. CDR3 amino acids: CASSLSSGAYGYTF. In DNA form, the CDR3 reads TGTGCCAGCAGCTTATCATCGGGGGCGTATGGCTACACCTTC.

This clonotype showed up many times. The chain joins TRBV4-2 to TRBJ2-7; D may be TRBD2 (5 bases). The V gene's germline CDR1 is LGHNA and CDR2 YNFKEQ. V was clipped by 0 bases and J by 5 bases, with 14 bases between them. The CDR3 consists of 15 residues. The CDR3 loop reads CASSQDHREGNEQYF. The CDR3 region has the DNA TGTGCCAGCAGCCAAGATCATCGTGAGGGCAACGAGCAGTACTTC.

This clonotype was seen many times. This chain joins TRBV3-1 and TRBJ2-7; 12 bases fit TRBD2. Germline CDR1 reads LGHDT; CDR2 reads YNNKEL (reference sequence). The CDR3 sequence is 17 residues long. V was clipped by 4 bases and J by 0 bases; unmatched bases: 7. This chain's CDR3 is CASSLGTSGPLSYEQYF. Here the CDR3 DNA reads TGTGCCAGCAGCCTCGGGACTAGCGGGCCTCTCTCCTACGAGCAGTACTTC.

This chain joins TRBV15 and TRBJ2-7; no clear D gene. From germline, CDR1 is LNHNV and CDR2 YYDKDF (reference sequence). The CDR3 loop spans 15 amino acids. The V gene lost 0 bases and the J gene lost 0 bases, with 9 bases spanning the gap. As DNA, the CDR3 is TGTGCCACCAGCAGAGATGGGCGTAGCTCCTACGAGCAGTACTTC. Its protein is CATSRDGRSSYEQYF.

This clonotype has at least ten counts. The rearrangement uses TRBV12-3 or TRBV12-4 and TRBJ2-7, with D tentatively TRBD1 (6 bases). Trimming stripped 6 bases from V and 0 bases from J, with 12 bases between. The CDR3 is made up of 14 amino acids. The DNA of the CDR3 is TGTGCCAGCAGAGCGACAGGCAGCTCCTACGAGCAGTACTTC. Protein: CASRATGSSYEQYF.

There are many counts of this clonotype. This chain connects TRBV28 to TRBJ1-5; 8 positions agree with TRBD1. With 11 bases clipped from V and 2 bases from J, the junction kept 8 bases outside the gene matches. Germline CDR1 MDHEN, CDR2 SYDVKM. This CDR3 region has 14 residues. CDR3 residues: CAGAGGLGNQPQHF. CDR3 in DNA: TGTGCCGGGGCAGGGGGCCTTGGCAATCAGCCCCAGCATTTT.

This clonotype was recorded at least ten times. J is TRBJ2-7 and V is TRBV6-2 or TRBV6-3; 10 bases line up with TRBD1. Looked up from germline, CDR1 is MNHEY and CDR2 is SVGEGT. V gave up 6 bases and J gave up 0 bases; unmatched junction bases: 11. This CDR3 is built from 17 residues. The CDR3 loop reads CASSRGRTGGSSYEQYF. The CDR3 nucleotides read TGTGCCAGCAGCAGGGGCAGGACAGGGGGGAGCTCCTACGAGCAGTACTTC.

The sample holds many counts of this clonotype. The gene calls are TRBV29-1 and TRBJ2-2; D is unresolved. V lost 7 bases and J 5 bases, leaving 20 bases between the germline ends. Germline V gene data show CDR1 as SQVTM and CDR2 as ANQGSEA. The CDR3 covers 15 residues. CDR3: CSARGGSGETGELFF. The CDR3 nucleotides are TGCAGCGCCCGCGGTGGGTCAGGCGAGACCGGGGAGCTGTTTTTT.

This clonotype was observed at least ten times. The chain couples TRBV12-3 or TRBV12-4 to TRBJ1-2; D is unresolved. This CDR3 comprises 14 residues. The V and J ends lost 6 bases and 5 bases respectively, with 16 bases between them. This CDR3 is CASRLRATRYGYTF. In nucleotides, the CDR3 is TGTGCCAGCAGGCTCCGGGCGACGAGGTATGGCTACACCTTC.

This clonotype showed up many times. Possible read error: a much larger clone is one base away. Lacking the conserved final phenylalanine or tryptophan, this CDR3 likely reflects a read error. The CDR3 DNA reads as TGTGCCAGCAGCTATGGGACACGAGCTAACTATGGCTACACCTCC. Encoded protein: CASSYGTRANYGYTS. This rearrangement joins TRBV12-3 or TRBV12-4 to TRBJ1-2, with D perhaps TRBD1 (6 bases). V lost 6 bases and J 0 bases, leaving 14 bases between the germline ends. The CDR3 extends over 15 amino acids.

Regarding this clonotype: Relative to the germline gene, one junction end is altered; a read error may explain this. The chain carries TRBV7-9 and TRBJ1-1, with D perhaps matching TRBD1 (5 bases). CDR1 is SEHNR, CDR2 FQNEAQ, per germline (reference sequence). The CDR3 contains 14 residues. Written as DNA, the CDR3 is TGTGCCAGCAGCTCCCTACCACGGGGCGGCTCGGCTTCCTTT. Translation: CASSSLPRGGSASF.

At least ten counts were recorded for this clonotype. V and J are TRBV12-3 or TRBV12-4 and TRBJ2-4; weak D call: TRBD2 (5 bases). The CDR3 runs 15 residues. Trimming removed 2 bases at V and 3 bases at J, with 11 bases between. DNA of the CDR3: TGTGCCAGCAGTTTACCTAGCTTAGGCAAAAACATTCAGTACTTC. This translates into CASSLPSLGKNIQYF.

The chain couples TRBV27 to TRBJ1-1, with D unresolved. V dropped 6 bases and J dropped 0 bases, with 14 bases sitting between them. Germline V CDR1 and CDR2: MNHEY, SMNVEV (reference sequence). CDR3 length equals 15 residues. The CDR3, as DNA: TGTGCCAGCAGACCCATTACAGACATGAACACTGAAGCTTTCTTT. Translated: CASRPITDMNTEAFF.

A single count supports this clonotype. The V call is TRBV27, the J call TRBJ2-2, with D possibly being TRBD1 (6 bases). The CDR3 is 18 residues long. V lost 9 bases and J 4 bases, leaving 27 bases between the germline ends. In germline, CDR1 is MNHEY, CDR2 SMNVEV (reference sequence). CDR3 bases: TGTGCCAGTTATACCGGGACACGGGGATACCTGAGCACCGGGGAGCTGTTTTTT. Translated: CASYTGTRGYLSTGELFF.